The T cell receptor beta chain described here comes from a study of human T cells and chemical hapten exposure. Study-wide background: Patch testing placed 0.01% DPC on the upper back, with readings at 6 days. Minor volume differences among pooled libraries chiefly drove per-sample TCR yield variation. Study results and limitations: The study found that DPC sensitization did not change TCRs above 1 in 1000 frequency.

The library tagged individual cDNA molecules with unique molecular identifiers. Using its own MiXCR run on the RACE reads, TCRdb lists one record per CDR3 protein. The sample has roughly 260,000 distinct CDR3 sequences, 7.5% to 9% seen once. Trimming removed 5 bases from V and 2 bases from J; junction bases left unmatched: 9. The CDR3 is 15 amino acids. Germline-derived CDR1 and CDR2 are DFQATT and SNEGSKA (reference sequence). As to time point: pre-sensitization, week 0. Treatment defined: therapeutic diphenylcyclopropenone sensitization with weekly scalp DPC. In its sample, this clonotype was seen a few times. Its antigen is undetermined.

This chain uses TRBV20-1 with TRBJ2-1, with 7 bases identical to TRBD1. The sample consisted of whole blood, taken in connection with sensitization to the hapten diphenylcyclopropenone (DPC). The sequence was obtained from a woman aged 40 to 49 with alopecia areata. Some clones in this sample may be carry-over from other donors' samples. The CDR3 loop reads CSASRGQVPYNEQFF. The CDR3 DNA sequence: TGCAGTGCTTCTAGGGGGCAGGTTCCCTACAATGAGCAGTTCTTC.